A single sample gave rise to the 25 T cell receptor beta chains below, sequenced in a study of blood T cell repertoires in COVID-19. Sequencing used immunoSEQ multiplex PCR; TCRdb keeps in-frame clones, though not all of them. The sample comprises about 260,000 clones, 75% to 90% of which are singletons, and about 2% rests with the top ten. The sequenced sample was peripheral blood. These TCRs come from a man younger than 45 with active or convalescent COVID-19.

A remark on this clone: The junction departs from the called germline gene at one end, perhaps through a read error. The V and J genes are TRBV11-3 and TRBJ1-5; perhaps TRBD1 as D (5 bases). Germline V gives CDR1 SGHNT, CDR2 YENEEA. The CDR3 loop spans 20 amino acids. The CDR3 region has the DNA TGTGCCAGCAGCCTAGAGGCAGACGACAGAATCCTGAATAGCAATCAGCCCCAGCATTTT. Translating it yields CASSLEADDRILNSNQPQHF.

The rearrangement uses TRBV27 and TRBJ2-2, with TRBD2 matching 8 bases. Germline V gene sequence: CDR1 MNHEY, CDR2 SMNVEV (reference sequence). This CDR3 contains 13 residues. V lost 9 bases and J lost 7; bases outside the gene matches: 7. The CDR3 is CASKRGSHGELFF. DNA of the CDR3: TGTGCCAGTAAGCGGGGGTCCCACGGGGAGCTGTTTTTT.

The CDR3 nucleotides are TGTGCCAGCAGCCAAGATAGGGGACAGTCCTACGAGCAGTACTTC. Its protein product is CASSQDRGQSYEQYF. The V call is TRBV14, the J call TRBJ2-7; 7 bases map to TRBD1. Looked up from germline, CDR1 is SGHDN and CDR2 is FVKESK. This CDR3 is built from 15 residues. Trimming removed 0 bases from V and 1 base from J; junction bases left unmatched: 3.

CDR3 nucleotides: TGTGCCAGCAGCCGACAGGAGTGGAACACTGAAGCTTTCTTT. Encoded protein: CASSRQEWNTEAFF. The V and J genes are TRBV5-4 and TRBJ1-1; D possibly corresponds to TRBD1 (6 bases). The CDR3 consists of 14 residues. Germline V gene sequence: CDR1 SGHNT, CDR2 YYREEE (reference sequence). V dropped 4 bases and J dropped 1 base, with 11 bases sitting between them.

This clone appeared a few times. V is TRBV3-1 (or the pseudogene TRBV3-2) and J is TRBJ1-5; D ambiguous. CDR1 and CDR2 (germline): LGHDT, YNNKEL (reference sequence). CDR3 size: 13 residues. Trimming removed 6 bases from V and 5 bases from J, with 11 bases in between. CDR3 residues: CASSHTRHQPQHF. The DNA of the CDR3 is TGTGCCAGCAGTCACACCCGCCATCAGCCCCAGCATTTT.

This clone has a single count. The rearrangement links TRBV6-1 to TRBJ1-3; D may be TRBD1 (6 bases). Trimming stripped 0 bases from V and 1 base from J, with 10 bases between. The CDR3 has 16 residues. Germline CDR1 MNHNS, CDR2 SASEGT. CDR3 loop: CASSEASGVSGNTIYF. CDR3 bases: TGTGCCAGCAGTGAAGCCTCAGGGGTATCTGGAAACACCATATATTTT.

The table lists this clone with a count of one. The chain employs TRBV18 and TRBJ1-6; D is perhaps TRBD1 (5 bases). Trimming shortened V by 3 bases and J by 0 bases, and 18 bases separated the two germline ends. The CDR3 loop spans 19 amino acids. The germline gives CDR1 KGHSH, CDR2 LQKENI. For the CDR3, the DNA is TGTGCCAGCTCACCGCAGGGTAACATTCCGAGCTCCTATAATTCACCCCTCCACTTT. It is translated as CASSPQGNIPSSYNSPLHF.

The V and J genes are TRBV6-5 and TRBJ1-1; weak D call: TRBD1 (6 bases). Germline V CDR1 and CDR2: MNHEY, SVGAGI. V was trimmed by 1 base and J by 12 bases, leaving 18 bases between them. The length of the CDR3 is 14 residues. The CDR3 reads CASSYFGGLYPTFF. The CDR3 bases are TGTGCCAGCAGTTACTTCGGGGGGCTCTACCCGACTTTCTTT.

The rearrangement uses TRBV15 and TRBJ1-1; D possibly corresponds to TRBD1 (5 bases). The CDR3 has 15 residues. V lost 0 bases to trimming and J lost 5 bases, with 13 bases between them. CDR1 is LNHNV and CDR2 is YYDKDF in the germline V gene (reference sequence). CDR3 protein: CATSRERQGGTEAFF. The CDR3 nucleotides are TGTGCCACCAGCAGAGAGAGGCAGGGAGGGACTGAAGCTTTCTTT.

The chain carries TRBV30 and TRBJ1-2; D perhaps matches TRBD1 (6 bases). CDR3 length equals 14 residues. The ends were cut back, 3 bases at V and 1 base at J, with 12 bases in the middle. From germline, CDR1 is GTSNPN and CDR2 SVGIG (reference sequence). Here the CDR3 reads CAWRIFRGNYGYTF. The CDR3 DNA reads TGTGCCTGGAGAATTTTCAGGGGTAACTATGGCTACACCTTC. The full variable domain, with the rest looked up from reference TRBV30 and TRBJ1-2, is SQTIHQWPATLVQPVGSPLSLECTVEGTSNPNLYWYRQAAGRGLQLLFYSVGIGQISSEVPQNLSASRPQDRQFILSSKKLLLSDSGFYLCAWRIFRGNYGYTFGSGTRLTVV.

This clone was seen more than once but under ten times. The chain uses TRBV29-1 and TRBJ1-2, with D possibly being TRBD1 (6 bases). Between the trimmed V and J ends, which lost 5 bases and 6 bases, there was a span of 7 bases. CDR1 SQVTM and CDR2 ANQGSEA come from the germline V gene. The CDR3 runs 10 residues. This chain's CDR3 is CSVYRDGYTF. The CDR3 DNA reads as TGCAGCGTTTACAGGGATGGCTACACCTTC.

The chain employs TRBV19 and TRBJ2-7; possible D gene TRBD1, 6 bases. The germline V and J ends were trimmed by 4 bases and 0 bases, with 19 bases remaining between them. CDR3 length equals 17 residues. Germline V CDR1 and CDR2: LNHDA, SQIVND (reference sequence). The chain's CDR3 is CASSTSIRTESSYEQYF. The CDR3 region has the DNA TGTGCCAGTAGTACATCCATCAGGACAGAGAGCTCCTACGAGCAGTACTTC.

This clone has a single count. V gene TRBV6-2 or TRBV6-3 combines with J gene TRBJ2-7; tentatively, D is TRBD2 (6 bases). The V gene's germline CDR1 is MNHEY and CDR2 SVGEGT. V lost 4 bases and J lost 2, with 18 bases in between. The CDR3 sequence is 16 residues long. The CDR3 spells CASSFPLGGATYEQYF. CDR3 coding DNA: TGTGCCAGCAGTTTCCCTCTTGGCGGGGCCACCTACGAGCAGTACTTC.

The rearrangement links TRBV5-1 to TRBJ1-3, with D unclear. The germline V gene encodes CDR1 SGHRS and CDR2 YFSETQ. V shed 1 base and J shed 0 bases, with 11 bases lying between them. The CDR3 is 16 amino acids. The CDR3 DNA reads TGCGCCAGCAGCTTGAGTTCCCTTAGCTCTGGAAACACCATATATTTT. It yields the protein CASSLSSLSSGNTIYF. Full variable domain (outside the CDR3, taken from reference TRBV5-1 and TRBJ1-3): KAGVTQTPRYLIKTRGQQVTLSCSPISGHRSVSWYQQTPGQGLQFLFEYFSETQRNKGNFPGRFSGRQFSNSRSEMNVSTLELGDSALYLCASSLSSLSSGNTIYFGEGSWLTVV.

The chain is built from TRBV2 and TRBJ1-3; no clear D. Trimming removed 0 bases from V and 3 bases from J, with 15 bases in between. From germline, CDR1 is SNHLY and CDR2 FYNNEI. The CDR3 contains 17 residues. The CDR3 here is CASSEALLWESGNTIYF. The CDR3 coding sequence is TGTGCCAGCAGTGAAGCGCTTCTTTGGGAGAGTGGAAACACCATATATTTT.

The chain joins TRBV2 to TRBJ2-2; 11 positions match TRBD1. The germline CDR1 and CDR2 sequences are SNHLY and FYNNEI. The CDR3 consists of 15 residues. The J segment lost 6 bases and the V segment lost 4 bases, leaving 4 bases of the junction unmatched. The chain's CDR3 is CASSVRDRGSGELFF. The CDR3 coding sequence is TGTGCCAGCAGTGTGAGGGACAGGGGGTCCGGGGAGCTGTTTTTT.

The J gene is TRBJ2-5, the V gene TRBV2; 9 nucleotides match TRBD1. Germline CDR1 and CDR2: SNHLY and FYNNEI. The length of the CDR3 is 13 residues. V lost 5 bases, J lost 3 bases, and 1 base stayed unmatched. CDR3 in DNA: TGTGCCAGCAGTAGGGACAGGGAAGAGACCCAGTACTTC. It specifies CASSRDREETQYF.

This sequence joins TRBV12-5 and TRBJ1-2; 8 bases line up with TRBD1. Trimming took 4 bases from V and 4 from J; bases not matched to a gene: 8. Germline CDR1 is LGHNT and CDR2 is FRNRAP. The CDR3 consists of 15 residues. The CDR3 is CASGSPTGASYGYTF. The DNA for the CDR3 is TGTGCTAGTGGTTCCCCGACAGGGGCAAGCTATGGCTACACCTTC.

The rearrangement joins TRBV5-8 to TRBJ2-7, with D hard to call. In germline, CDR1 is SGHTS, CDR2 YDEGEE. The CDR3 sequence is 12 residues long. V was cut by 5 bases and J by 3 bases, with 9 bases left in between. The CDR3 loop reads CASSDRVYEQYF. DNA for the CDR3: TGTGCCAGCAGTGACCGGGTCTACGAGCAGTACTTC.

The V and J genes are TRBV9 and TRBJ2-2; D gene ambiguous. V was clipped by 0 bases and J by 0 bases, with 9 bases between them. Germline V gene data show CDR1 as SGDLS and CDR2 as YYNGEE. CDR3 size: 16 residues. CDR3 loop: CASSVERLANTGELFF. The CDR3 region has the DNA TGTGCCAGCAGCGTAGAGAGACTCGCGAACACCGGGGAGCTGTTTTTT.

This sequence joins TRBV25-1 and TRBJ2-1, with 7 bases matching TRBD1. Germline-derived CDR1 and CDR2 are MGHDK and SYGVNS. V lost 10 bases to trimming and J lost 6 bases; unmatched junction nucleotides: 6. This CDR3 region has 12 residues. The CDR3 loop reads CATRQGVNEQFF. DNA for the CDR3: TGTGCCACGAGACAGGGCGTCAATGAGCAGTTCTTC.

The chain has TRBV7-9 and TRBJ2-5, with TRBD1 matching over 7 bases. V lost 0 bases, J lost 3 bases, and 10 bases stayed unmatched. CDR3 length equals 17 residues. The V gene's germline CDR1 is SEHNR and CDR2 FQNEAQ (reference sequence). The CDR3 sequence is CASSLAWDSRAKETQYF. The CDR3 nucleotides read TGTGCCAGCAGCTTAGCCTGGGACAGCCGAGCTAAAGAGACCCAGTACTTC.

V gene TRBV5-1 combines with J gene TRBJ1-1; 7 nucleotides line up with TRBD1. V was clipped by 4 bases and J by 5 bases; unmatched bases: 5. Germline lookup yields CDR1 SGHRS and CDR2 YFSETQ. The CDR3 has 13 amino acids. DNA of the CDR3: TGCGCCAGCAGCATATCAGGGGGAACTGAAGCTTTCTTT. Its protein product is CASSISGGTEAFF.

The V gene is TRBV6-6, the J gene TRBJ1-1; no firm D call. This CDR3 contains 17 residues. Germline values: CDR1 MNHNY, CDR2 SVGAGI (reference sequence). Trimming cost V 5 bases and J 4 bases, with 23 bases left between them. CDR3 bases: TGTGCCAGCAGTCGCTCCGGGAGCGTAGGAGAATTCACTGAAGCTTTCTTT. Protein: CASSRSGSVGEFTEAFF.

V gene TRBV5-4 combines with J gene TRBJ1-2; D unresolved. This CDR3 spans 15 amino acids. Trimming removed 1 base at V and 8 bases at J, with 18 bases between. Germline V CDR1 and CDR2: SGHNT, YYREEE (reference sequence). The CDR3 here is CASSLHDREWLGYTF. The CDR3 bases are TGTGCCAGCAGCTTGCACGACCGGGAGTGGTTGGGCTACACCTTC.